The rows below give T cell receptor beta chains drawn from one sample of a study of technical replicates of blood from a handful of donors. Method: immunoSEQ multiplex PCR; TCRdb's copy keeps in-frame clones and lacks some. Seen here are around 100,000 clones, about 95% observed once, and the top ten hold around 0.33%. Sequenced material: T cells isolated from PBMCs. The receptors were sampled from a human donor in good health. The CDR3 runs from the conserved cysteine through the conserved F or W. The order of the fields is D gene, clone size, V gene, J gene, CDR3 protein, CDR3 DNA. The D gene is left open where the match is weak. Size is omitted from some rows. Given values are once, few, many or a class for expanded clones.

>TRBD1|NA|TRBV5-4|TRBJ1-4
CASSQGQTNEKLFF
TGTGCCAGCAGTCAGGGACAGACCAATGAAAAACTGTTTTTT
>TRBD1|NA|TRBV7-9|TRBJ1-2
CASSLVGQGVYGYTF
TGTGCCAGCAGCTTAGTGGGTCAGGGGGTCTATGGCTACACCTTC
>TRBD2|NA|TRBV7-9|TRBJ2-7
CASSSPLTSGNYEQYF
TGTGCCAGCAGCTCACCATTGACTAGCGGGAACTACGAGCAGTACTTC
>NA|NA|TRBV6-5|TRBJ2-7
CASSYSIGGAIYEQYF
TGTGCCAGCAGTTACTCGATAGGGGGGGCTATCTACGAGCAGTACTTC
>NA|NA|TRBV6-1|TRBJ2-7
CASSEMLQLEQYF
TGTGCCAGCAGTGAAATGTTACAGCTCGAGCAGTACTTC
>NA|NA|TRBV10-3|TRBJ2-7
CAISGGHNSYEQYF
TGTGCCATCAGTGGGGGACATAACTCCTACGAGCAGTACTTC
>NA|NA|TRBV18|TRBJ1-1
CASSPQRDTEAFF
TGTGCCAGCTCACCACAAAGAGACACTGAAGCTTTCTTT
>TRBD1|NA|TRBV7-9|TRBJ2-7
CASSFGQGPYEQYF
TGTGCCAGCAGCTTTGGACAGGGGCCCTACGAGCAGTACTTC
>NA|NA|TRBV5-1|TRBJ2-7
CASSYSGPGGEQYF
TGCGCCAGCAGCTACAGCGGGCCCGGGGGTGAGCAGTACTTC
>NA|NA|TRBV6-5|TRBJ1-5
CASSSLVHQPQHF
TGTGCCAGCAGCTCTCTTGTCCATCAGCCCCAGCATTTT
>NA|NA|TRBV15|TRBJ1-5
CATSREGVDQPQHF
TGTGCCACCAGCAGAGAAGGGGTGGATCAGCCCCAGCATTTT
>TRBD1|NA|TRBV18|TRBJ2-7
CASSQGQGAYEQYF
TGTGCCAGCTCACAGGGACAGGGGGCCTACGAGCAGTACTTC
>NA|NA|TRBV4-3|TRBJ2-7
CASSQETQGVYEQYF
TGCGCCAGCAGCCAAGAAACACAGGGCGTTTACGAGCAGTACTTC
>NA|NA|TRBV28|TRBJ1-3
CATLRRDSGNTIYF
TGTGCCACACTCAGGCGAGACTCTGGAAACACCATATATTTT
>TRBD2|NA|TRBV7-3|TRBJ2-2
CASSWGLAGGTGELFF
TGTGCCAGCAGCTGGGGACTAGCGGGAGGCACCGGGGAGCTGTTTTTT
>NA|NA|TRBV7-2|TRBJ1-1
CASSLLISEAFF
TGTGCCAGCAGCCTACTCATATCTGAAGCTTTCTTT
>NA|once|TRBV7-9|TRBJ2-1
CATGRVIEQFF
TGTGCCACCGGGCGGGTGATTGAGCAGTTCTTC
>TRBD2|NA|TRBV5-1|TRBJ2-7
CASSQATSGSGYEQYF
TGCGCCAGCAGCCAAGCTACTAGCGGGAGTGGCTACGAGCAGTACTTC
>NA|once|TRBV6-1|TRBJ2-7
CASSESEGGSYEQYF
TGTGCCAGCAGTGAATCGGAAGGGGGCTCCTACGAGCAGTACTTC
>NA|NA|TRBV5-8|TRBJ1-2
CASSFLQGVDGYTF
TGTGCCAGCAGCTTCCTACAGGGAGTGGATGGCTACACCTTC
>NA|NA|TRBV7-9|TRBJ2-1
CASSLGLGNEQFF
TGTGCCAGCAGCTTGGGGCTAGGCAATGAGCAGTTCTTC
>NA|NA|TRBV7-9|TRBJ1-4
CATHGATNEKLFF
TGTGCCACCCATGGAGCAACTAATGAAAAACTGTTTTTT
>NA|NA|TRBV5-4|TRBJ1-1
CASSHLGQTSSEAFF
TGTGCCAGCAGTCATCTTGGACAGACTTCTTCTGAAGCTTTCTTT
>NA|NA|TRBV30|TRBJ1-2
CAWSWGRYGYTF
TGTGCCTGGAGTTGGGGGCGCTATGGCTACACCTTC
>NA|NA|TRBV2|TRBJ2-3
CASGALSNTDTQYF
TGTGCCAGCGGGGCGTTATCAAACACAGATACGCAGTATTTT